A single sample is the source of the 2 T cell receptor beta chains below, sequenced in a study of CD8 T cells in Susac syndrome. Reverse transcription of roughly 0.5 to 1 ug RNA was performed with random hexamers. TCRdb re-called the immunoSEQ multiplex PCR reads with MiXCR, one entry per CDR3 protein. This table has about 100,000 distinct CDR3 sequences, 95% appearing once. Source material: CD8+ T cells from PBMCs. The origin of the receptors is a human donor with Susac syndrome.

The chain joins TRBV9 to TRBJ2-4; TRBD1 aligns across 11 bases. V lost 3 bases and J lost 6; bases outside the gene matches: 2. CDR1 SGDLS and CDR2 YYNGEE come from the germline V gene. This CDR3 has 14 residues. The CDR3 here is CASSAGTGGNIQYF. The CDR3 DNA sequence: TGTGCCAGCAGCGCAGGGACAGGGGGAAACATTCAGTACTTC.

The rearrangement joins TRBV10-3 to TRBJ2-7; 9 positions match TRBD1. This CDR3 has 14 amino acids. With 9 bases clipped from V and 3 bases from J, the junction kept 9 bases outside the gene matches. The V gene's germline CDR1 is ENHRY and CDR2 SYGVKD. CDR3: CAIFAGTGSYEQYF. The CDR3, as DNA: TGTGCCATTTTTGCCGGGACAGGGAGCTACGAGCAGTACTTC.